The present TCR beta chain was sequenced within a study of blood T cell repertoires in COVID-19 (dated by TCRdb to the early 2020s). A note on the overall study: The collaborator samples originated in the United States, Italy and Spain and spanned the acute and convalescent phases of COVID-19. Where available, HLA class I and class II types were taken from metadata supplied by the sample provider and were not determined by assay-based typing. Deeply sampled blood TCRbeta repertoires from subjects exposed to, actively infected with, or recovered from COVID-19 were included in the dataset. The material from the prospective study consisted of cDNA or gDNA derived from T cells, B-cell-depleted T cells, or PBMCs. Samples came from the ongoing ImmuneRACE study (first 160 participants) plus 1,254 subjects from 6 global collaborators. The repertoires were made available in a free public database intended to serve as a resource for research on the immune response to SARS-CoV-2. A de-identified subject ID, COVID-19 status, age in years and sex were almost always included in the sample metadata.

The research as a whole found: The quantity of clinical and demographic metadata differed by source and by participant and was supplied without curation.

Whole blood was collected in K2EDTA tubes by collaborating institutions according to the institutions' own protocols. Collaborator samples were shipped for TCRbeta analysis as frozen whole blood, isolated PBMCs, or DNA extracted from either sample type. The CDR3 covers 14 residues, taking in both the cysteine and the phenylalanine. Just the 42-base CDR3 DNA is kept, in frame starting at base 1. V gives up 0 bases and J gives up 7 bases, and the segment between their germline ends measures 7 bases. From the germline V gene, CDR1 is SGHAT and CDR2 is FQNNGV. TCRbeta CDR3 regions were amplified from genomic DNA by means of the immunoSEQ Assay, a bias-controlled multiplex PCR. As for how the authors treated the data: The number of nucleated cells in each sample was estimated by amplification of reference gene primers within the assay. To quantify the absolute abundance of each unique TCRbeta CDR3 rearrangement, sequence reads were collapsed and filtered. For each sample, productive Simpson clonality was calculated as the square root of Simpson's diversity index over productive rearrangements. TCRdb's version of the immuneACCESS table is confined to in-frame rearrangements and falls short of the full clone set. An unresolved V gene accounts for under half of the shortfall where checked; the remainder is of unknown origin. V and J calls plus clone size are reproduced from that table; the DNA served to infer D and trimming. The table for this sample lists under 60,000 clones; 82% of them were counted only once. The biggest ten clones account for about 7% of the sample.

Concerning this clone itself: What this receptor recognizes is not known. Per-base quality was not reported, and no clone a single base away is much larger than it.

This TCR was sampled from a man in his forties or fifties with acute or convalescent COVID-19. The sequence joins TRBV11-2 to TRBJ1-6, and TRBD1 may be the D gene, going by 5 matching bases. The sequenced sample was peripheral blood. The nucleotide sequence reads as follows: TGTGCCAGCAGCTTAGATCCAGGGAATTCACCCCTCCACTTT. It encodes CASSLDPGNSPLHF.